This T cell receptor beta chain was documented in a study of regulatory T cells in long-lasting Graves disease. For TCR beta, libraries came from iRepertoire HTBI primers and Arm-PCR of CDR3 regions. One entry per CDR3 protein, called by TCRdb with MiXCR from the multiplex PCR reads. The table lists some 230,000 distinct CDR3 sequences, approximately 16% of them singletons. This clonotype was recorded at least ten times. Time point of the sample: newly diagnosed GD, antithyroid drugs for less than 3 months. RNA from PBMCs was the source of the TCR library. This specimen was peripheral blood mononuclear cells (PBMCs), taken at new diagnosis, from a patient treated with antithyroid drugs. The source of this sequence is a female donor with Graves disease.

The CDR3 loop reads CASVLSYEQYF. CDR3 coding DNA: TGTGCCAGCGTTCTTAGTTACGAGCAGTACTTC. This chain uses TRBV2 with TRBJ2-7; D is unclear. With 8 bases removed from V and 4 bases from J, the gap between germline ends came to 9 bases. CDR1 is SNHLY, CDR2 FYNNEI, per germline. This CDR3 is built from 11 residues.